Listed below are T cell receptor beta chains from one sample, sequenced in a study of blood T cell repertoires in COVID-19. Generated by immunoSEQ multiplex PCR, the TCRdb table keeps only in-frame clones and is missing some. The data show some 85,000 clones, roughly 80% seen once. The material sequenced was peripheral blood. The source is an elderly woman with acute or convalescent COVID-19. CDR3s include the opening cysteine and the closing phenylalanine or tryptophan. A D gene is named only where the DNA matches it firmly. A clone size is listed for some rows: how often the clone was seen (once, few, many), or a class if it is expanded.

>TRBV7-9|TRBD2|TRBJ2-7|NA
TGTGCCAGCAGCTTGGTGACTAGCGGGTTGATCGAGCAGTACTTC
CASSLVTSGLIEQYF
>TRBV7-8|TRBD2|TRBJ2-2|NA
TGTGCCAGCAGCTTGGGGGGCACTAGCGGAGTCACCGGGGAGCTGTTTTTT
CASSLGGTSGVTGELFF
>TRBV5-1|NA|TRBJ2-1|NA
TGCGCCAGCAGCTTGGAAGCCGCTAGCTCCTACAATGAGCAGTTCTTC
CASSLEAASSYNEQFF
>TRBV30|NA|TRBJ1-2|NA
TGTGCCTGGACTACGGGATACTATGGCTACACCTTC
CAWTTGYYGYTF
>TRBV2|TRBD2|TRBJ2-5|once
TGTGCCAGCAGTGATGGAGCGGGAGGAGGTGAGACCCAGTACTTC
CASSDGAGGGETQYF
>TRBV6-6|NA|TRBJ1-1|NA
TGTGCCAGCAAACAAGTGAGGCAGGGGAACACTGAAGCTTTCTTT
CASKQVRQGNTEAFF
>TRBV27|TRBD1|TRBJ1-2|once
TGTGCCAGCAGTTCCCCCGGGACAGGGGAATATGGCTACACCTTC
CASSSPGTGEYGYTF
>TRBV18|TRBD1|TRBJ2-7|NA
TGTGCCAGCTCACTCGGACAGGCTTACTACGAGCAGTACTTC
CASSLGQAYYEQYF
>TRBV23-1|TRBD1|TRBJ2-2|NA
TGCGCCACCGGAGACAGGGGAAGCACCGGGGAGCTGTTTTTT
CATGDRGSTGELFF
>TRBV10-3|NA|TRBJ2-5|NA
TGTGCCATCAAAGAAGGGGGAGAGACCCAGTACTTC
CAIKEGGETQYF
>TRBV7-3|TRBD2|TRBJ2-3|NA
TGTGCCAGCAGCTCCGGACTAGCGGGAACAGATACGCAGTATTTT
CASSSGLAGTDTQYF
>TRBV25-1|TRBD2|TRBJ2-5|NA
TGTGCCAGCAGTGCTCTAGCGGGAGGGCTAAATGGAGAGACCCAGTACTTC
CASSALAGGLNGETQYF
>TRBV30|NA|TRBJ1-3|few
TGTGCCTGGGCAGACAAGAACTCTGGAAACACCATATATTTT
CAWADKNSGNTIYF
>TRBV7-7|TRBD1|TRBJ2-1|NA
TGTGCCAGCAGCAAGAGGACAGGTGGCTACAATGAGCAGTTCTTC
CASSKRTGGYNEQFF
>TRBV20-1|NA|TRBJ2-1|NA
TGCAGTGCTAGTGGCCTTCAGAATTTCAATGAGCAGTTCTTC
CSASGLQNFNEQFF
>TRBV10-1|NA|TRBJ2-5|NA
TGCGCCAGCAGTGCGTCCGGGCGGGTTCAAGAGACCCAGTACTTC
CASSASGRVQETQYF
>TRBV5-4|TRBD2|TRBJ2-7|NA
TGTGCCAGCAGCCTGACTAGCGGGGGCTCCTACGAGCAGTACTTC
CASSLTSGGSYEQYF
>TRBV7-2|TRBD2|TRBJ2-7|NA
TGTGCCAGCAGCGCCCAGGGACTAGCGGATTCCTACGAGCAGTACTTC
CASSAQGLADSYEQYF
>TRBV11-2|NA|TRBJ2-3|NA
TGTGCCAGCAGCTTACGGGGAATTACCACAGATACGCAGTATTTT
CASSLRGITTDTQYF
>TRBV2|NA|TRBJ2-3|NA
TGTGCCAGCAGGGAGTCTTCTAGCACAGATACGCAGTATTTT
CASRESSSTDTQYF
>TRBV6-5|TRBD1|TRBJ1-4|NA
TGTGCCAGCAGTTACTCGAGGACAGGGAAACTGTTTTTT
CASSYSRTGKLFF
>TRBV9|NA|TRBJ2-1|NA
TGTGCCAGCAGCGTATACTCGGTCTCCTACAATGAGCAGTTCTTC
CASSVYSVSYNEQFF
>TRBV12-3/TRBV12-4|NA|TRBJ2-2|NA
TGTGCCAGCAGCCCACAGAACACCGGGGAGCTGTTTTTT
CASSPQNTGELFF
>TRBV5-1|TRBD1|TRBJ1-2|NA
TGCGCCAGCAGCTCCCCCGGGGCAGGGGGAAACTATGGCTACACCTTC
CASSSPGAGGNYGYTF
>TRBV5-1|NA|TRBJ2-1|once
TGCGCCAGCAGCTTGGCCCCCAATTCCCACAATGAGCAGTTCTTC
CASSLAPNSHNEQFF
>TRBV3-1/TRBV3-2|NA|TRBJ1-1|NA
TGTGCCAGCCTGTCCCAGGGCGGTACTGAAGCTTTCTTT
CASLSQGGTEAFF
>TRBV6-2/TRBV6-3|TRBD1|TRBJ2-2|few
TGTGCCAGCAGCCGACAGGGGCAGGGCACCGGGGAGCTGTTTTTT
CASSRQGQGTGELFF
>TRBV5-4|NA|TRBJ2-5|NA
TGTGCCAGCAGCTTGGTAAACAACCAAGAGACCCAGTACTTC
CASSLVNNQETQYF
>TRBV2|NA|TRBJ1-1|few
TGTGCCAGCAGTGAAGATCGGGGAAGAGGAACTGTAGCTTTCTTT
CASSEDRGRGTVAFF
>TRBV18|NA|TRBJ1-4|NA
TGTGCCAGCTCACCCCGAGGGCCCACTAATGAAAAACTGTTTTTT
CASSPRGPTNEKLFF
>TRBV18|NA|TRBJ2-5|NA
TGTGCCAGCTCACCACCAGCGTTAGAGACCCAGTACTTC
CASSPPALETQYF
>TRBV7-9|TRBD1|TRBJ1-1|NA
TGTGCCAGCAGCTCCCGACAGGGGGTGTCTGAAGCTTTCTTT
CASSSRQGVSEAFF
>TRBV5-1|TRBD1|TRBJ2-7|NA
TGCGCCAGCAGCTTACGGCCAACAGGGGGCTACGAGCAGTACTTC
CASSLRPTGGYEQYF
>TRBV18|NA|TRBJ1-1|NA
TGTGCCAGCTCATTAAGACGGGACACTGAAGCTTTCTTT
CASSLRRDTEAFF
>TRBV6-5|TRBD2|TRBJ2-5|NA
TGTGCCAGTACTCTAGCGGGGGTAAAAGAGACCCAGTACTTC
CASTLAGVKETQYF
>TRBV7-3|TRBD1|TRBJ1-2|NA
TGTGCCAGCAGCCGCGGACAGGACTATGGCTACACCTTC
CASSRGQDYGYTF
>TRBV9|TRBD1|TRBJ1-1|NA
TGTGCCAGCAGCACCCGGGACAGGGGGCGTTCGAACACTGAAGCTTTCTTT
CASSTRDRGRSNTEAFF
>TRBV18|NA|TRBJ2-3|NA
TGTGCCAGCTCACCCGTGACTTTGGATACGCAGTATTTT
CASSPVTLDTQYF
>TRBV5-1|NA|TRBJ1-4|NA
TGCGCCAGCGGCTCGGCAACTAATGAAAAACTGTTTTTT
CASGSATNEKLFF
>TRBV2|NA|TRBJ1-5|NA
TGTGCCAGCAGTTACAACAGGGTAGGGTATAGCAATCAGCCCCAGCATTTT
CASSYNRVGYSNQPQHF
>TRBV19|TRBD2|TRBJ2-1|NA
TGTGCCAGTAGGGGACTAGCGGGGGGGCCCACCTACAATGAGCAGTTCTTC
CASRGLAGGPTYNEQFF
>TRBV7-8|TRBD1|TRBJ1-1|NA
TGTGCCAGCAGCTTCCCCGGGACAGGGTCCACTGAAGCTTTCTTT
CASSFPGTGSTEAFF
>TRBV5-6|NA|TRBJ1-6|once
TGTGCCAGCAGCTTGTGGGGGCGCTACTCCTATAATTCACCCCTCCACTTT
CASSLWGRYSYNSPLHF
>TRBV9|TRBD2|TRBJ2-2|NA
TGTGCCAGCAGCGTAGGGGGACTAGATGGCACCGGGGAGCTGTTTTTT
CASSVGGLDGTGELFF
>TRBV5-1|TRBD2|TRBJ2-3|once
TGCGCCAGCCGCGACCCCCTAGCGGGAGAGGATACGCAGTATTTT
CASRDPLAGEDTQYF
>TRBV2|TRBD1|TRBJ2-3|NA
TGTGCCAGCAGCATAACAGGGGGCCCAGATACGCAGTATTTT
CASSITGGPDTQYF